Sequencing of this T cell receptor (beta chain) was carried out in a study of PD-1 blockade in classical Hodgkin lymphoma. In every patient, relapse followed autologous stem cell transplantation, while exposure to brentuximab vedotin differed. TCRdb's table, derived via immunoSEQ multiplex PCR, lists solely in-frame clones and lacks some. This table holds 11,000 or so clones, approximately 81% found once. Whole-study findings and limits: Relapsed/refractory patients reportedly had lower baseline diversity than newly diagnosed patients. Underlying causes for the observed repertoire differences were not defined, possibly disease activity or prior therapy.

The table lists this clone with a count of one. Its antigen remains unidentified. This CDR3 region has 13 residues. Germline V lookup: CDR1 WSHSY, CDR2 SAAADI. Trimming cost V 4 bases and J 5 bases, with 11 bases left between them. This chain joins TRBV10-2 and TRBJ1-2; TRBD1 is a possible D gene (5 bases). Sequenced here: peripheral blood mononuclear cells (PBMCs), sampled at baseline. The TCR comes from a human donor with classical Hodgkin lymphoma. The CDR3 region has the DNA TGCGCCAGCAGTGTTGACAGTTATTATGGCTACACCTTC. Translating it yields CASSVDSYYGYTF.